The 25 T cell receptor beta chains in this list originate from one sample, sequenced in a study of cytomegalovirus exposure and HLA in healthy donors. Primers included in the PCR were 60 Vbeta and 13 Jbeta primers. The repertoire was sequenced with immunoSEQ multiplex PCR; TCRdb's copy has only in-frame clones and lacks some. This table has 90,000 to 150,000 clones, around 84% appearing once. What was sequenced was PBMCs. The receptors originated from a woman younger than 45 in good health and CMV-seropositive.

The chain employs TRBV10-3 and TRBJ1-2; tentative D call: TRBD1 (5 bases). V was cut by 3 bases and J by 1 base, with 15 bases left in between. The CDR3 extends over 16 amino acids. Germline values: CDR1 ENHRY, CDR2 SYGVKD. The CDR3 DNA reads TGTGCCATCAGTGAACAGGAGCGAGGCATTAACTATGGCTACACCTTC. Translated: CAISEQERGINYGYTF.

The chain links TRBV29-1 to TRBJ2-7, with 11 bases fitting TRBD1. Germline assignment: CDR1 SQVTM and CDR2 ANQGSEA. The CDR3 totals 12 residues. V was pared by 7 bases and J by 5 bases, with 4 bases of the junction left unmatched. The CDR3 nucleotides read TGCAGCGGGGGGACAGGGGGTAACGAGCAGTACTTC. Translation gives CSGGTGGNEQYF.

The V call is TRBV5-6, the J call TRBJ2-3; 7 positions match TRBD2. With V trimmed by 0 bases and J by 4 bases, 8 bases remained unmatched. Germline V CDR1 and CDR2: SGHDT, YYEEEE. The CDR3 spans 16 residues. The CDR3 is CASSLGGGGIADTQYF. In nucleotides, the CDR3 is TGTGCCAGCAGCTTGGGTGGGGGGGGAATTGCAGATACGCAGTATTTT.

This CDR3 is CASSQNQGNEKLFF. CDR3 nucleotide sequence: TGTGCCAGCAGCCAGAATCAGGGTAATGAAAAACTGTTTTTT. The rearrangement links TRBV7-2 to TRBJ1-4; tentative D call: TRBD1 (5 bases). This CDR3 comprises 14 residues. Germline assignment: CDR1 SGHTA and CDR2 FQGNSA. V lost 5 bases and J 4 bases, leaving 11 bases between the germline ends.

This clone has just one count. The gene calls are TRBV6-6 and TRBJ1-6; D gene ambiguous. V lost 2 bases and J 6 bases, leaving 11 bases between the germline ends. The CDR3 runs to 15 residues. The germline CDR1 and CDR2 sequences are MNHNY and SVGAGI (reference sequence). The CDR3 DNA sequence: TGTGCCAGCAGTTACGAGAGAAATCTTAATTCACCCCTCCACTTT. Its translation: CASSYERNLNSPLHF.

CDR3: CASSQDRSATNEKLFF. CDR3 DNA: TGTGCCAGCAGCCAAGATCGGTCTGCAACTAATGAAAAACTGTTTTTT. The genes are TRBV4-2 and TRBJ1-4; D is unclear. V was cut by 0 bases and J by 0 bases, with 8 bases left in between. Germline CDR1 reads LGHNA; CDR2 reads YNFKEQ. The CDR3 runs 16 residues.

In its sample, this clone was seen a few times. The chain carries TRBV5-1 and TRBJ1-1; D uncertain. CDR1 is SGHRS, CDR2 YFSETQ, per germline. The V gene lost 0 bases and the J gene lost 1 base, with 4 bases spanning the gap. The CDR3 spans 13 residues. The CDR3 region has the DNA TGCGCCAGCAGCTTGGACTCGAACACTGAAGCTTTCTTT. It encodes CASSLDSNTEAFF. The full variable domain, its missing parts supplied by reference TRBV5-1 and TRBJ1-1, is KAGVTQTPRYLIKTRGQQVTLSCSPISGHRSVSWYQQTPGQGLQFLFEYFSETQRNKGNFPGRFSGRQFSNSRSEMNVSTLELGDSALYLCASSLDSNTEAFFGQGTRLTVV.

This chain links TRBV15 with TRBJ2-3; 7 nucleotides agree with TRBD2. This CDR3 is built from 13 residues. Unmatched junction bases numbered 3, after V lost 3 bases and J lost 6 bases. Germline V gives CDR1 LNHNV, CDR2 YYDKDF (reference sequence). In DNA, the CDR3 is TGTGCCACCAGCAGGACTAGCCACGATACGCAGTATTTT. Translation: CATSRTSHDTQYF.

This clone showed up just once. The chain employs TRBV7-9 and TRBJ1-3; 7 bases fit TRBD1. This CDR3 contains 16 residues. Germline CDR1 is SEHNR and CDR2 is FQNEAQ (reference sequence). V dropped 8 bases and J dropped 0; count of bases not matched to a gene: 10. For the CDR3, the DNA is TGTGCCAGCCGACAGGGATTTACGAGCTCTGGAAACACCATATATTTT. Its protein is CASRQGFTSSGNTIYF.

This chain uses TRBV18 with TRBJ2-2; possible D gene TRBD1, 6 bases. The germline gives CDR1 KGHSH, CDR2 LQKENI. The CDR3 totals 16 residues. The V end lost 0 bases, the J end lost 0 bases, and 8 bases lay between the germline ends. In DNA, the CDR3 is TGTGCCAGCTCACCACCGGGGACATCGAACACCGGGGAGCTGTTTTTT. Its translation is CASSPPGTSNTGELFF.

The J gene is TRBJ2-3, the V gene TRBV4-2, with 9 positions matching TRBD2. CDR1 LGHNA and CDR2 YNFKEQ come from the germline V gene. V lost 1 base and J lost 5; bases outside the gene matches: 4. The CDR3 totals 15 residues. CDR3 bases: TGTGCCAGCAGCCAAGGTATTAGCGGGAGAGATACGCAGTATTTT. Protein: CASSQGISGRDTQYF.

The chain couples TRBV6-1 to TRBJ2-5, with 9 bases aligning to TRBD2. V shed 7 bases and J 2 bases; nucleotides not matched to a gene: 5. The CDR3 runs to 14 residues. Germline CDR1 MNHNS, CDR2 SASEGT. CDR3 nucleotide sequence: TGTGCCAGCAAACCGACTAGCGGACAAGAGACCCAGTACTTC. It yields the protein CASKPTSGQETQYF.

This clone appeared a single time. The chain combines TRBV19 with TRBJ2-1, with 11 positions matching TRBD2. The CDR3 contains 15 residues. V lost 5 bases and J lost 4; bases outside the gene matches: 4. Germline V gene lookup returns CDR1 LNHDA and CDR2 SQIVND (reference sequence). The CDR3 sequence: CASSVGTSGYNEQFF. CDR3 bases: TGTGCCAGTAGTGTCGGGACTAGCGGTTACAATGAGCAGTTCTTC.

The chain links TRBV6-6 to TRBJ1-4; a weak D match, TRBD1 (6 bases). The V end lost 4 bases, the J end lost 10 bases, and 16 bases lay between the germline ends. The CDR3 has 14 amino acids. Germline lookup yields CDR1 MNHNY and CDR2 SVGAGI (reference sequence). DNA of the CDR3: TGTGCCAGCAGTTTGGGGGACAAGGGAACAAAACTGTTTTTT. Amino acids: CASSLGDKGTKLFF.

The chain joins TRBV5-6 to TRBJ2-5; 10 bases are shared with TRBD2. There are 16 residues in the CDR3. J gave up 5 bases and V 4 bases, and 11 bases lay outside the gene matches. Germline loops: CDR1 SGHDT, CDR2 YYEEEE. DNA for the CDR3: TGTGCCAGCAGCCCCCTCCCAGCGGGGGGGAAGGAGACCCAGTACTTC. Translating gives CASSPLPAGGKETQYF. Drawing the rest from reference TRBV5-6 and TRBJ2-5, the complete variable domain is DAGVTQSPTHLIKTRGQQVTLRCSPKSGHDTVSWYQQALGQGPQFIFQYYEEEERQRGNFPDRFSGHQFPNYSSELNVNALLLGDSALYLCASSPLPAGGKETQYFGPGTRLLVL.

The rearrangement links TRBV11-2 to TRBJ2-4; D unclear. Trimming cost V 1 base and J 8 bases, with 9 bases left between them. This CDR3 has 13 amino acids. The germline V gene has CDR1 SGHAT and CDR2 FQNNGV. The CDR3 DNA sequence: TGTGCCAGCAGCTTAGGCCCGGGTCACATTCAGTACTTC. Translating gives CASSLGPGHIQYF.

The CDR3, as DNA: TGCGCCAGCAGGGCCGGGACTAGCGGGGACCCCGGGCAGTTCTTC. Amino acids: CASRAGTSGDPGQFF. V gene TRBV10-1 combines with J gene TRBJ2-1; 13 bases agree with TRBD2. Looked up from germline, CDR1 is WNHNN and CDR2 is SYGVQD (reference sequence). This CDR3 comprises 15 residues. J lost 12 bases, V lost 6 bases, and 11 bases had no gene match.

The chain combines TRBV19 with TRBJ1-1; possible D gene TRBD1, 5 bases. CDR3 length equals 14 residues. Looked up from germline, CDR1 is LNHDA and CDR2 is SQIVND (reference sequence). V dropped 7 bases and J dropped 1 base, with 13 bases sitting between them. In DNA, the CDR3 is TGTGCCAGTACCATGCCAGGGTGGAACACTGAAGCTTTCTTT. Protein product: CASTMPGWNTEAFF.

This clone was seen a handful of times. This chain connects TRBV5-4 to TRBJ2-2, with D possibly being TRBD2 (5 bases). Germline V lookup: CDR1 SGHNT, CDR2 YYREEE (reference sequence). The CDR3 totals 12 residues. V was shortened by 4 bases and J by 5 bases, with 6 bases between the two germline ends. CDR3 bases: TGTGCCAGCAGCCCGGGGACCGGGGAGCTGTTTTTT. As protein: CASSPGTGELFF.

This rearrangement joins TRBV10-1 to TRBJ1-1, with D possibly matching TRBD1 (6 bases). This CDR3 region has 15 residues. The germline V and J ends were trimmed by 3 bases and 8 bases, with 19 bases remaining between them. Germline CDR1 is WNHNN and CDR2 is SYGVQD (reference sequence). Here the CDR3 DNA reads TGCGCCAGCAGTGAAGGGGGGAGGGGAGAAGGCGAAGCTTTCTTT. It encodes CASSEGGRGEGEAFF.

CDR3 amino acids: CASSPTSGGTPAKNIQYF. The CDR3 nucleotides read TGTGCCAGCAGTCCGACTAGCGGGGGGACCCCAGCCAAAAACATTCAGTACTTC. V gene TRBV28 combines with J gene TRBJ2-4; TRBD2 matches at 13 bases. V trimming: 5 bases; J trimming: 0 bases; junction bases outside the gene matches: 7. The CDR3 consists of 18 residues. From germline, CDR1 is MDHEN and CDR2 SYDVKM.

J is TRBJ1-4 and V is TRBV14; no reliable D call. CDR3 length: 16 amino acids. CDR1 and CDR2 from the germline V gene are SGHDN and FVKESK. Trimming shortened V by 4 bases and J by 6 bases, and 18 bases separated the two germline ends. CDR3 sequence: CASSPLDSRRDEKLFF. In DNA form, the CDR3 reads TGTGCCAGCAGCCCTCTCGACTCTCGCCGAGATGAAAAACTGTTTTTT. Filled out from reference TRBV14 and TRBJ1-4, the complete variable domain reads EAGVTQFPSHSVIEKGQTVTLRCDPISGHDNLYWYRRVMGKEIKFLLHFVKESKQDESGMPNNRFLAERTGGTYSTLKVQPAELEDSGVYFCASSPLDSRRDEKLFFGSGTQLSVL.

The chain joins TRBV6-1 to TRBJ2-2, with 8 bases aligning to TRBD1. The CDR3 contains 14 residues. Trimming removed 4 bases from V and 7 bases from J; junction bases left unmatched: 5. CDR1 MNHNS and CDR2 SASEGT come from the germline V gene. CDR3 sequence reads: CASSVRGQNGELFF. The CDR3, as DNA: TGTGCCAGCAGTGTCAGGGGGCAAAACGGGGAGCTGTTTTTT.

The gene calls are TRBV10-3 and TRBJ2-3; 7 nucleotides line up with TRBD2. After removal of 8 bases from V and 1 base from J, the junction contained 6 bases not matched to a gene. Germline V CDR1 and CDR2: ENHRY, SYGVKD. This CDR3 contains 14 residues. The CDR3 sequence is CAIGPAGRTDTQYF. The CDR3 DNA sequence: TGTGCCATCGGGCCAGCGGGGCGCACAGATACGCAGTATTTT.

CDR3 amino acids: CASSDRISQETQYF. CDR3 nucleotides: TGTGCCAGCAGTGACAGAATCTCCCAAGAGACCCAGTACTTC. This chain joins TRBV28 and TRBJ2-5, with D tentatively TRBD1 (5 bases). The CDR3 is 14 amino acids. Per the germline V gene, CDR1 is MDHEN and CDR2 is SYDVKM. V lost 5 bases to trimming and J lost 1 base, with 11 bases between them.